This record covers a single T cell receptor beta chain. CDR1 and CDR2 from the germline V gene are LNHDA and SQIVND (reference sequence). V was pared by 4 bases and J by 5 bases, with 17 bases between. The CDR3 totals 15 residues. This sample is part of a study of blood T cell repertoires in COVID-19. Study information: The United States, Italy and Spain were the sources of the acute and convalescent COVID-19 samples.

In the authors' methods: It was from reference gene primer amplification that nucleated cell counts were estimated. The assay was immunoSEQ multiplex PCR, and TCRdb's table has in-frame clones only and misses some. V, J and clone size were drawn from that table, and D and trimming were deduced from the DNA. The sample records 150,000 or so clones, around 83% being singletons. The receptor's source is a man aged 70-80 years who had recovered from COVID-19. This rearrangement joins TRBV19 to TRBJ2-5, with D possibly TRBD1 on 6 matching bases. Sequenced sample: peripheral blood. Here the CDR3 reads CASSRFPGQGETQYF. For the CDR3, the DNA is TGTGCCAGTAGTAGATTCCCGGGTCAGGGGGAGACCCAGTACTTC.